The source of this TCR beta chain is a study of CD8+CD57+ T cells in acquired aplastic anemia. Whole-study context: Mean yield of DNA from sorted CD4+ and CD8+ cells was approximately 3 ug.

Patients chosen for sequencing had shown CD8+CD57+ cell expansion by flow cytometry. Among the patients, all had severe acquired aplastic anemia. Among the patients, none had received any therapy at the time of blood sampling. Profiles of TCR beta VDJ and CDR3 were generated from a genomic DNA template. Each CDR3 protein is one row after TCRdb ran MiXCR on the reads. The table includes about 180,000 distinct CDR3 sequences, about 44% detected once. CDR1 and CDR2 from the germline V gene are SGHVS and FQNEAQ. The CDR3 runs 15 residues. Trimming removed 4 bases at V and 7 bases at J, with 14 bases between.

Sequenced input: sorted CD4+, CD8+, or CD8+CD57+ T cells (not recorded which) from PBMCs. The J gene is TRBJ1-6, the V gene TRBV7-8, with D possibly TRBD1 on 5 matching bases. This receptor was obtained from a human donor with aplastic anemia. DNA of the CDR3: TGTGCCAGCAGCTACGACCGGGGGAGCAATTCACCCCTCCACTTT. Amino acid sequence: CASSYDRGSNSPLHF.